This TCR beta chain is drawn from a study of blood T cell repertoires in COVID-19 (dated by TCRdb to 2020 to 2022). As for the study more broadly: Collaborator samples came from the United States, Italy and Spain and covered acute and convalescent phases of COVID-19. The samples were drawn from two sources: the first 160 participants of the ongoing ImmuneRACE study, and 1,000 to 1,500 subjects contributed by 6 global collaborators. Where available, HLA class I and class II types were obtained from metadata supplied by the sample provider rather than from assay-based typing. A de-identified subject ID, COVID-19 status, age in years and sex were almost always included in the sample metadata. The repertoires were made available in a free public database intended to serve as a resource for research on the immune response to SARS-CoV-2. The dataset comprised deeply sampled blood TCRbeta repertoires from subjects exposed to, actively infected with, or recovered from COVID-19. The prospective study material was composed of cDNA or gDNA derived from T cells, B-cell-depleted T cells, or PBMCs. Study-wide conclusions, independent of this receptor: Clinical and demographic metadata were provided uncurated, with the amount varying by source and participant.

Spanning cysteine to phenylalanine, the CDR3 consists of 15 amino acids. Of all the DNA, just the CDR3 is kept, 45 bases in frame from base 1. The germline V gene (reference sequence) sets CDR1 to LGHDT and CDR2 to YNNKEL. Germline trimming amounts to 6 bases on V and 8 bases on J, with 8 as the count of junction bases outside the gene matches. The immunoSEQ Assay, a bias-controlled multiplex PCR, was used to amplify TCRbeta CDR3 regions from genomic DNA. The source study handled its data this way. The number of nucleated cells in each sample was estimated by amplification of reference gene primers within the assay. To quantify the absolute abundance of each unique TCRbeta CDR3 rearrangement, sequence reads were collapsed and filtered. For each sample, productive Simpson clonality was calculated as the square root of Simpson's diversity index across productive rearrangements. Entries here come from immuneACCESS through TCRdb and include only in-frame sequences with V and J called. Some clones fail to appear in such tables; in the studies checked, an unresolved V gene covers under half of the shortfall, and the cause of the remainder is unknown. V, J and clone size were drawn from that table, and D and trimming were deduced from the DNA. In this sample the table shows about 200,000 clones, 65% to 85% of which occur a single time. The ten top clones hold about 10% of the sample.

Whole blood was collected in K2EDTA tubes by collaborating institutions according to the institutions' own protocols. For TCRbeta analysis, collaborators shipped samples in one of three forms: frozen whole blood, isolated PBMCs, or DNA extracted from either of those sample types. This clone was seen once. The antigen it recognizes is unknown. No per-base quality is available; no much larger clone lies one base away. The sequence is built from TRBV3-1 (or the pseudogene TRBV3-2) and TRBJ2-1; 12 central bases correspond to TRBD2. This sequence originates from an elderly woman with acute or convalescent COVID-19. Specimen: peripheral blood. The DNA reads TGTGCCAGCAGTCTACTAGCGGGAGGACGTGATGAGCAGTTCTTC. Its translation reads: CASSLLAGGRDEQFF.